The 25 T cell receptor beta chains given below trace back to one sample, sequenced in a study of cytomegalovirus exposure and HLA in healthy donors. Generated by immunoSEQ multiplex PCR, the TCRdb table keeps only in-frame clones and is missing some. The sample lists fewer than 95,000 clones, 85% to 95% occurring once. The source material was PBMCs. The receptors shown here come from a woman in her late teens or twenties in good health and CMV-seronegative.

About this clone: At one of its ends the junction is not consistent with the germline gene, which may arise from a read error. The rearrangement joins TRBV7-7 to TRBJ2-5, with 12 bases identical to TRBD2. This CDR3 has 15 amino acids. Germline V lookup: CDR1 SSHAT, CDR2 FNYEAQ (reference sequence). The CDR3 is CASSLASGGAETQYF. The CDR3 DNA is TGTGCTAGCAGCTTAGCTAGCGGGGGGGCTGAGACCCAGTACTTC. Together with reference TRBV7-7 and TRBJ2-5, the CDR3 gives the full variable domain: GAGVSQSPRYKVTKRGQDVTLRCDPISSHATLYWYQQALGQGPEFLTYFNYEAQPDKSGLPSDRFSAERPEGSISTLTIQRTEQRDSAMYRCASSLASGGAETQYFGPGTRLLVL.

This chain connects TRBV5-1 to TRBJ2-5; the match to TRBD2 covers 7 bases. The CDR3 runs to 15 residues. Per germline, CDR1 SGHRS and CDR2 YFSETQ. Trimming removed 0 bases from V and 4 bases from J; junction bases left unmatched: 6. The CDR3 here is CASSLARGGGETQYF. The CDR3 DNA sequence: TGCGCCAGCAGCTTGGCTCGCGGGGGAGGAGAGACCCAGTACTTC.

This rearrangement joins TRBV5-4 to TRBJ1-4, with D unclear. The germline V gene encodes CDR1 SGHNT and CDR2 YYREEE (reference sequence). V gave up 2 bases and J gave up 7 bases, with 18 bases separating them. The CDR3 covers 16 residues. The CDR3 protein is CASSLGFGPRGEKLFF. CDR3 nucleotides: TGTGCCAGCAGCTTAGGTTTTGGGCCTCGGGGTGAAAAACTGTTTTTT.

This chain links TRBV12-5 with TRBJ2-1; 7 bases are a match to TRBD1. The CDR3 contains 16 residues. CDR1 is LGHNT and CDR2 is FRNRAP in the germline V gene. J gave up 4 bases and V 1 base, and 7 bases lay outside the gene matches. CDR3 sequence reads: CASGLGQGAPYNEQFF. DNA for the CDR3: TGTGCTAGTGGTTTGGGACAGGGTGCACCTTACAATGAGCAGTTCTTC.

V usage is TRBV5-1 and J usage is TRBJ1-6; unclear D gene. The CDR3 loop spans 14 amino acids. Germline CDR1 SGHRS, CDR2 YFSETQ. The V end lost 4 bases, the J end lost 11 bases, and 16 bases lay between the germline ends. CDR3 nucleotide sequence: TGCGCCAGCAGCGAGGAATGGCTCTACGCACCCCTCCACTTT. This sequence encodes CASSEEWLYAPLHF.

The rearrangement links TRBV4-1 to TRBJ2-7, with D perhaps TRBD2 (6 bases). CDR1 is MGHRA and CDR2 is YSYEKL in the germline V gene. V lost 0 bases and J 3 bases, leaving 24 bases between the germline ends. The CDR3 spans 19 residues. CDR3 amino acids: CASSQERLGGTARSYEQYF. CDR3 nucleotides: TGCGCCAGCAGCCAAGAGCGGCTCGGGGGTACGGCCCGAAGCTACGAGCAGTACTTC.

V is TRBV5-1 and J is TRBJ2-7; D perhaps matches TRBD2 (5 bases). The CDR3 sequence is 15 residues long. The V end lost 2 bases, the J end lost 2 bases, and 14 bases lay between the germline ends. Germline CDR1 reads SGHRS; CDR2 reads YFSETQ. CDR3 sequence: CASSFVTGSAYEQYF. The CDR3 region has the DNA TGCGCCAGCAGCTTCGTGACGGGGTCTGCCTACGAGCAGTACTTC.

The gene calls are TRBV5-1 and TRBJ2-7, with D possibly matching TRBD1 (5 bases). The CDR3 runs 15 residues. Germline V gene sequence: CDR1 SGHRS, CDR2 YFSETQ. V dropped 0 bases and J dropped 6 bases, with 16 bases sitting between them. CDR3 sequence (DNA): TGCGCCAGCAGCTTGGCACCCGACAGTTTGGGCGAGCAGTACTTC. Amino acids: CASSLAPDSLGEQYF.

The V call is TRBV19, the J call TRBJ1-5; D possibly corresponds to TRBD1 (6 bases). CDR1 is LNHDA, CDR2 SQIVND, per germline (reference sequence). V gave up 8 bases and J gave up 3 bases, with 20 bases separating them. This CDR3 region has 16 residues. The CDR3 here is CASAGTHPISNQPQHF. DNA for the CDR3: TGTGCCAGTGCCGGGACACATCCGATCTCCAATCAGCCCCAGCATTTT.

The chain is built from TRBV7-2 and TRBJ2-1; 9 nucleotides line up with TRBD2. The trim removed 5 bases at V and 6 bases at J, leaving 8 bases unmatched. The germline V gene has CDR1 SGHTA and CDR2 FQGNSA. The CDR3 has 15 residues. CDR3 protein: CASSPRRGGRNEQFF. Here the CDR3 DNA reads TGTGCCAGCAGCCCCCGGCGGGGGGGCCGCAATGAGCAGTTCTTC.

This sequence joins TRBV13 and TRBJ2-1; the match to TRBD2 covers 11 bases. The germline V gene encodes CDR1 PRHDT and CDR2 FYEKMQ (reference sequence). The CDR3 contains 16 residues. V was pared by 4 bases and J by 8 bases, with 10 bases of the junction left unmatched. This chain's CDR3 is CASSSKLAGVRHEQFF. DNA of the CDR3: TGTGCCAGCAGCTCAAAACTAGCGGGGGTAAGGCATGAGCAGTTCTTC.

Here the CDR3 reads CASSPQSNQPQHF. The DNA for the CDR3 is TGTGCCAGCTCACCCCAGAGCAATCAGCCCCAGCATTTT. V gene TRBV18 combines with J gene TRBJ1-5, with D uncertain. Germline V gives CDR1 KGHSH, CDR2 LQKENI. The ends were cut back, 3 bases at V and 1 base at J, with 4 bases in the middle. This CDR3 spans 13 amino acids.

The chain carries TRBV6-6 and TRBJ1-1; possible D gene TRBD1, 5 bases. The CDR3 has 14 residues. Trimming took 2 bases from V and 0 from J, leaving 7 bases between them. Per germline, CDR1 MNHNY and CDR2 SVGAGI (reference sequence). CDR3 in amino acids: CASSYGDLNTEAFF. The CDR3 coding sequence is TGTGCCAGCAGTTACGGGGACTTGAACACTGAAGCTTTCTTT.

The V call is TRBV7-2, the J call TRBJ2-7; TRBD2 matches at 9 bases. CDR1 is SGHTA and CDR2 is FQGNSA in the germline V gene. The CDR3 runs 15 residues. Trimming took 4 bases from V and 2 from J; bases not matched to a gene: 6. The DNA of the CDR3 is TGTGCCAGCAGCTCCCAGCGGGGGGTTCCCTACGAGCAGTACTTC. As protein: CASSSQRGVPYEQYF.

The chain uses TRBV7-9 and TRBJ1-4; TRBD1 matches 10 bases. Trimming took 5 bases from V and 7 from J; bases not matched to a gene: 4. The CDR3 covers 14 residues. Per germline, CDR1 SEHNR and CDR2 FQNEAQ (reference sequence). CDR3 region: CASSADRGLEKLFF. The CDR3 nucleotides are TGTGCCAGCAGCGCAGACAGGGGGCTTGAAAAACTGTTTTTT.

J is TRBJ1-6 and V is TRBV18; D perhaps matches TRBD1 (5 bases). The CDR3 is made up of 14 amino acids. CDR1 and CDR2 (germline): KGHSH, LQKENI. Trimming pared 4 bases from V and 7 bases from J, leaving 11 bases between. The CDR3, as DNA: TGTGCCAGCTCACTGACAGAATCGAATTCACCCCTCCACTTT. It yields the protein CASSLTESNSPLHF.

The gene calls are TRBV30 and TRBJ2-7, with TRBD1 matching 7 bases. The J segment lost 3 bases and the V segment lost 7 bases, leaving 6 bases of the junction unmatched. Germline V gene data show CDR1 as GTSNPN and CDR2 as SVGIG (reference sequence). This CDR3 is 12 amino acids long. The CDR3 is CALRDRDYEQYF. The DNA of the CDR3 is TGTGCCTTACGGGACAGAGACTACGAGCAGTACTTC.

The rearrangement uses TRBV7-2 and TRBJ1-6, with TRBD1 matching 11 bases. Germline CDR1 and CDR2: SGHTA and FQGNSA. This CDR3 contains 15 residues. J was trimmed by 9 bases and V by 0 bases; bases with no gene match: 1. CDR3 protein: CASSLAGTGGSPLHF. CDR3 nucleotides: TGTGCCAGCAGCTTAGCCGGGACAGGGGGTTCACCCCTCCACTTT.

The V and J genes are TRBV5-1 and TRBJ2-1; 14 bases fit TRBD2. With 6 bases clipped from V and 6 bases from J, the junction kept 8 bases outside the gene matches. Germline V gene sequence: CDR1 SGHRS, CDR2 YFSETQ. This CDR3 comprises 16 residues. CDR3: CASTIGTSGGLNEQFF. DNA of the CDR3: TGCGCCAGCACCATAGGGACTAGCGGGGGACTCAATGAGCAGTTCTTC.

The V gene is TRBV7-9, the J gene TRBJ1-6; D may be TRBD1 (6 bases). The CDR3 is 13 amino acids. Per the germline V gene, CDR1 is SEHNR and CDR2 is FQNEAQ (reference sequence). V was cut by 5 bases and J by 9 bases, with 11 bases left in between. CDR3 region: CASSRRTVSPLHF. CDR3 bases: TGTGCCAGCAGCCGGAGGACAGTTTCACCCCTCCACTTT.

The V gene is TRBV7-3, the J gene TRBJ2-1; weak D call: TRBD2 (5 bases). Per germline, CDR1 SGHTA and CDR2 FQGTGA. The CDR3 sequence is 15 residues long. V was shortened by 5 bases and J by 6 bases, with 17 bases between the two germline ends. CDR3 region: CASSPQASLSNEQFF. In DNA form, the CDR3 reads TGTGCCAGCAGCCCGCAGGCTAGCCTCAGCAATGAGCAGTTCTTC.

This chain links TRBV9 with TRBJ1-1, with unresolved D. V lost 4 bases and J 10 bases, leaving 14 bases between the germline ends. Germline loops: CDR1 SGDLS, CDR2 YYNGEE. The CDR3 sequence is 12 residues long. This CDR3 is CASSPLGRGAFF. The CDR3 DNA sequence: TGTGCCAGCAGCCCCCTGGGTCGAGGAGCTTTCTTT.

CDR3 residues: CASSYHPREQYF. In DNA, the CDR3 is TGTGCCAGCAGTTACCATCCCAGGGAGCAGTACTTC. V usage is TRBV6-5 and J usage is TRBJ2-7; no clear D gene. The CDR3 is 12 amino acids. V was clipped by 2 bases and J by 7 bases, with 9 bases between them. CDR1 MNHEY and CDR2 SVGAGI come from the germline V gene.

V gene TRBV7-9 combines with J gene TRBJ2-7; 12 nucleotides align to TRBD1. There are 16 residues in the CDR3. CDR1 is SEHNR, CDR2 FQNEAQ, per germline (reference sequence). The ends lost 4 bases at V and 2 bases at J; junction bases unmatched: 6. CDR3 loop: CASSWGDRGQAYEQYF. The DNA of the CDR3 is TGTGCCAGCAGCTGGGGGGACAGGGGGCAAGCCTACGAGCAGTACTTC.

The CDR3: CASSLDNGGTQYF. The CDR3 nucleotides read TGTGCCAGCAGCTTAGATAACGGGGGTACGCAGTATTTT. This sequence joins TRBV11-2 and TRBJ2-3; possible D gene TRBD2, 6 bases. The CDR3 has 13 amino acids. Trimming removed 0 bases at V and 8 bases at J, with 9 bases between. CDR1 is SGHAT, CDR2 FQNNGV, per germline.